This T cell receptor (beta chain) was profiled in a study of OX40 agonist ivuxolimab in advanced cancers. General study points: Dosing at 0.1 to 3.0 mg/kg was accompanied by clonal expansion of CD4+ and CD8+ blood T cells by week 6.

CDR3 length: 13 amino acids. V was shortened by 2 bases and J by 5 bases, with 7 bases between the two germline ends. CDR1 is SGHTA, CDR2 FQGNSA, per germline. TCRdb keeps only in-frame clones here, not all; method: immunoSEQ multiplex PCR. The data show more than 95,000 clones, with more than 85% seen just once and around 0.3% held by the top ten. This clone is labeled as medium-sized. The antigen remains unidentified. Other nucleotide sequences from this sample produce the same CDR3. The sample was CD4+ or CD8+ T cells sorted from blood, taken in a trial of the OX40 agonist ivuxolimab. The J gene is TRBJ1-5, the V gene TRBV7-2; D is undetermined. This receptor was taken from an adult with an advanced solid tumor such as melanoma, head and neck, liver or kidney cancer. CDR3 DNA: TGTGCCAGCAGCTTAAGAGGAGATCAGCCCCAGCATTTT. It yields the protein CASSLRGDQPQHF.